Following are 4 T cell receptor beta chains from one sample sequenced in a study of CD8+ T cells in alopecia areata. Treatment described: oral pan-JAK inhibitor, 5-10 mg twice daily. As the sequencing template, cDNA was produced by extracting RNA and reverse transcribing it. Only in-frame clones appear in the TCRdb table, and some are missing; sequencing was by immunoSEQ multiplex PCR. Of some 150,000 clones detected, around 87% appear once; the ten largest clones hold approximately 13%. The input for sequencing was CD8+ T cells sorted from blood, taken at week 4, from a patient treated with tofacitinib. All receptors come from a human donor with alopecia areata.

The V gene is TRBV7-9, the J gene TRBJ2-1, with D maybe TRBD2 (5 bases). V was pared by 1 base and J by 9 bases, with 7 bases between. CDR1 is SEHNR and CDR2 is FQNEAQ in the germline V gene (reference sequence). The CDR3 contains 12 residues. The CDR3 is CASSLGETEQFF. CDR3 nucleotides: TGTGCCAGCAGCTTAGGGGAGACTGAGCAGTTCTTC.

The gene calls are TRBV11-2 and TRBJ2-7, with D perhaps matching TRBD1 (6 bases). The germline V and J ends were trimmed by 4 bases and 4 bases, with 23 bases remaining between them. The CDR3 totals 17 residues. The germline gives CDR1 SGHAT, CDR2 FQNNGV. Here the CDR3 DNA reads TGTGCCAGCAGCTCAGGGGCCCCTTCTGCCCTATTATACGAGCAGTACTTC. It yields the protein CASSSGAPSALLYEQYF. Filled out from reference TRBV11-2 and TRBJ2-7, the complete variable domain reads EAGVAQSPRYKIIEKRQSVAFWCNPISGHATLYWYQQILGQGPKLLIQFQNNGVVDDSQLPKDRFSAERLKGVDSTLKIQPAKLEDSAVYLCASSSGAPSALLYEQYFGPGTRLTVT.

This clone was detected only a few times. V is TRBV19 and J is TRBJ2-3; D call uncertain. Trimming left V 7 bases short and J 5 bases short, with 7 bases between. This CDR3 has 11 amino acids. In germline, CDR1 is LNHDA, CDR2 SQIVND (reference sequence). The CDR3 here is CASILGDTQYF. DNA of the CDR3: TGTGCCAGTATCTTGGGAGATACGCAGTATTTT.

The chain joins TRBV30 to TRBJ2-2; D perhaps matches TRBD1 (5 bases). The CDR3 sequence is 12 residues long. The germline V gene encodes CDR1 GTSNPN and CDR2 SVGIG (reference sequence). V dropped 3 bases and J dropped 6 bases, with 8 bases sitting between them. The CDR3 reads CAWRIGAGELFF. CDR3 in DNA: TGTGCCTGGAGGATAGGGGCCGGGGAGCTGTTTTTT.